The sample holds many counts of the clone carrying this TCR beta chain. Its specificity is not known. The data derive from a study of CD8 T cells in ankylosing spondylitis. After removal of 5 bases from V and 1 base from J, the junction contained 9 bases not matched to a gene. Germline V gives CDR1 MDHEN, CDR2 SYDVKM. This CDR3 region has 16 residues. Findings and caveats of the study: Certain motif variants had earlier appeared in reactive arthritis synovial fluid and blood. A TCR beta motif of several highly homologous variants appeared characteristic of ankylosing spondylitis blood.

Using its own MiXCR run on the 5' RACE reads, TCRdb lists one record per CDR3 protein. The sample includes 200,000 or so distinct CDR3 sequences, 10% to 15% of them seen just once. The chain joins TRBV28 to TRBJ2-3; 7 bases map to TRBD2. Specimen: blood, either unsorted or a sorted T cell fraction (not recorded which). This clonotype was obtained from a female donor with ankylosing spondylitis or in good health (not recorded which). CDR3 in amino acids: CASSAHVGGGTDTQYF. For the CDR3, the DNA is TGTGCCAGCAGTGCACATGTGGGGGGGGGCACAGATACGCAGTATTTT.